This T cell receptor (beta chain) emerged from a study of blood T cell repertoires in COVID-19. This table comes from immunoSEQ multiplex PCR, and its TCRdb copy is limited to in-frame clones, with some not included. The profile shows 130,000 to 150,000 clones, more than 75% of them singletons. The receptor's source is a woman aged 45 to 65 with acute or convalescent COVID-19. The sample consisted of peripheral blood.

The CDR3 loop is CASSLEQGDSPLHF. CDR3 nucleotides: TGTGCCAGCAGCTTGGAACAGGGGGATTCACCCCTCCACTTT. The V call is TRBV5-8, the J call TRBJ1-6, with TRBD1 matching over 8 bases. Per germline, CDR1 SGHTS and CDR2 YDEGEE. There are 14 residues in the CDR3. The V and J ends lost 0 bases and 8 bases, in that order; junction bases with no gene match: 1. Supplemented by reference TRBV5-8 and TRBJ1-6, the full variable domain reads EAGVTQSPTHLIKTRGQQATLRCSPISGHTSVYWYQQALGLGLQFLLWYDEGEERNRGNFPPRFSGRQFPNYSSELNVNALELEDSALYLCASSLEQGDSPLHFGNGTRLTVT.